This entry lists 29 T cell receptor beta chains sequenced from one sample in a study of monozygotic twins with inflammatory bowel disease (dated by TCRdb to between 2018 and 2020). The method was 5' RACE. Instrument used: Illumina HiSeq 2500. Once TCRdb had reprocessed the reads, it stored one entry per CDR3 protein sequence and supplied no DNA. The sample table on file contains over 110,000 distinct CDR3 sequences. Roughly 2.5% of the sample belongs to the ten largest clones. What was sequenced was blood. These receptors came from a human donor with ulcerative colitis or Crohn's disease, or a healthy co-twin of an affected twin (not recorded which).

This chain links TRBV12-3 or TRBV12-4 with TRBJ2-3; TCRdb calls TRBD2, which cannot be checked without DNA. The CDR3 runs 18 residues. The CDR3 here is CASSFLAGGYFGTDTQYF.

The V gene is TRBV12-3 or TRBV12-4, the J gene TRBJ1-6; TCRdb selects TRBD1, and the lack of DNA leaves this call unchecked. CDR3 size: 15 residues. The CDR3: CASSTGTGYNSPLHF.

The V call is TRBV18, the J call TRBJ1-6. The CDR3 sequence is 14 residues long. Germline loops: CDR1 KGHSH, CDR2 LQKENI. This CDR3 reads CASSPETGNSPLHF. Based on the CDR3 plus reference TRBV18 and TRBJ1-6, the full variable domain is NAGVMQNPRHLVRRRGQEARLRCSPMKGHSHVYWYRQLPEEGLKFMVYLQKENIIDESGMPKERFSAEFPKEGPSILRIQQVVRGDSAAYFCASSPETGNSPLHFGNGTRLTVT.

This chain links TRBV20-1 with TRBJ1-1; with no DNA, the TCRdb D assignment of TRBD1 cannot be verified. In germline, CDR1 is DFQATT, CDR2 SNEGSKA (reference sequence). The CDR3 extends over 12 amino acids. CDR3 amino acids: CSASHRGAEAFF.

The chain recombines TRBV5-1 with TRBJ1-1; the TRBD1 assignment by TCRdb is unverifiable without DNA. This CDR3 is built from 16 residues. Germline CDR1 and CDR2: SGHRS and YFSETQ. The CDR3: CASSLAGVGGGTEAFF.

The CDR3: CATSESYQPQHF. The V and J genes are TRBV24-1 and TRBJ1-5. CDR1 and CDR2 from the germline V gene are KGHDR and SFDVKD. The CDR3 is made up of 12 amino acids.

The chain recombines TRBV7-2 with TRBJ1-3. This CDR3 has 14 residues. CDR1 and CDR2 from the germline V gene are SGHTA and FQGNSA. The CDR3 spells CASSSEISGNTIYF.

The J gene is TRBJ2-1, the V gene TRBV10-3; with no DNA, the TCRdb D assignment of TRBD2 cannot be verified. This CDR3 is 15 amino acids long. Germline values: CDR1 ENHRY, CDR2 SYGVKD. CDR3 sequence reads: CAISEPRTSGGSQFF.

The CDR3: CASSLGGGEDTQYF. V gene TRBV11-2 combines with J gene TRBJ2-3; TCRdb names TRBD2, which stays unverified in the absence of DNA. CDR3 length equals 14 residues. Germline V gives CDR1 SGHAT, CDR2 FQNNGV.

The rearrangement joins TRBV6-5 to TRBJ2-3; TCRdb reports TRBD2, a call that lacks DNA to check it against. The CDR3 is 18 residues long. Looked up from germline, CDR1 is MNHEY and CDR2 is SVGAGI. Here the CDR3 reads CASSYSIRAAGSTDTQYF.

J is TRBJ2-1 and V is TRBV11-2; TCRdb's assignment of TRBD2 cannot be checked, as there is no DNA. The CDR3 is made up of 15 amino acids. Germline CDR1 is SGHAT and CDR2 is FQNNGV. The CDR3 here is CASSLERLAGNRQFF. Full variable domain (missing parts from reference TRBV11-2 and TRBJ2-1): EAGVAQSPRYKIIEKRQSVAFWCNPISGHATLYWYQQILGQGPKLLIQFQNNGVVDDSQLPKDRFSAERLKGVDSTLKIQPAKLEDSAVYLCASSLERLAGNRQFFGPGTRLTVL.

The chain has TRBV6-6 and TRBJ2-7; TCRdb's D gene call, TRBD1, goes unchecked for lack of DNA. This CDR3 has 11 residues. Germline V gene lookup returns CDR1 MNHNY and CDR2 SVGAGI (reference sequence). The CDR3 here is CASTGDSEQYF.

CDR3 sequence: CSALRTGAFYEQYF. The chain recombines TRBV20-1 with TRBJ2-7; lacking DNA, the TRBD1 call made by TCRdb goes unchecked. CDR3 length: 14 amino acids. CDR1 is DFQATT, CDR2 SNEGSKA, per germline (reference sequence).

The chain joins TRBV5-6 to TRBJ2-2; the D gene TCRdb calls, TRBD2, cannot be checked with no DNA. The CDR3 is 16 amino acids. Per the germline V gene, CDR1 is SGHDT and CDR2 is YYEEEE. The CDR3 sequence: CASSSRLAANTGELFF. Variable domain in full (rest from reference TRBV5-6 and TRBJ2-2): DAGVTQSPTHLIKTRGQQVTLRCSPKSGHDTVSWYQQALGQGPQFIFQYYEEEERQRGNFPDRFSGHQFPNYSSELNVNALLLGDSALYLCASSSRLAANTGELFFGEGSRLTVL.

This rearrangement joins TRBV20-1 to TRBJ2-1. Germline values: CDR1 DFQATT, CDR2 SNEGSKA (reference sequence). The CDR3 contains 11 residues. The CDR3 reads CSAEDRNEQFF.

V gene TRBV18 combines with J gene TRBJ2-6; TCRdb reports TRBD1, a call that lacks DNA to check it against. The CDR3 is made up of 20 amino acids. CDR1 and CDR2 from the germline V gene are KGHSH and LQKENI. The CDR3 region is CASSPREPGQKSSGANVLTF.

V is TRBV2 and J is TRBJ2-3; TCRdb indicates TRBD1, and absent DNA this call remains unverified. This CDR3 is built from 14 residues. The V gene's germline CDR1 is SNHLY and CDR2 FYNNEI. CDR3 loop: CASSEFRGWDTQYF.

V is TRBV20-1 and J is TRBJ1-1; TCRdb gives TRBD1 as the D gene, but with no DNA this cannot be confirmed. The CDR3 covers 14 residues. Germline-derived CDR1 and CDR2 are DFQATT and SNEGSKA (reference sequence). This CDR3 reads CSARDRTGSTEAFF.

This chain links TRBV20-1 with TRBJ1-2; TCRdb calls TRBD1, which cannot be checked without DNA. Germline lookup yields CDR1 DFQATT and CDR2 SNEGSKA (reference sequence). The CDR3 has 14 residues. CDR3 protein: CSARGQGSNYGYTF.

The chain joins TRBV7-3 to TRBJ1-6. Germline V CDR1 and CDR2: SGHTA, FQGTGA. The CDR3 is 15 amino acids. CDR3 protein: CASSRGGSYNSPLHF.

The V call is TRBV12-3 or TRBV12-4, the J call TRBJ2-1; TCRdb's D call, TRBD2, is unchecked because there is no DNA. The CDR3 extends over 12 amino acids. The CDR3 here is CASSQTSGEQLF.

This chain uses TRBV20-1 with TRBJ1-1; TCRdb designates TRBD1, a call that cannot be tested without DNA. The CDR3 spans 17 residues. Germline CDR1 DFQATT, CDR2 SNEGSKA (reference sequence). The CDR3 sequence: CSARDPQLAGTNTEAFF.

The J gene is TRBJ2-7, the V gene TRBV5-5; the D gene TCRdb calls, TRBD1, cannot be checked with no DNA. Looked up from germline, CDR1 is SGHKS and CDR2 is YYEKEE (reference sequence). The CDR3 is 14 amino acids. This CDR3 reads CASSPDRTRLEQYF.

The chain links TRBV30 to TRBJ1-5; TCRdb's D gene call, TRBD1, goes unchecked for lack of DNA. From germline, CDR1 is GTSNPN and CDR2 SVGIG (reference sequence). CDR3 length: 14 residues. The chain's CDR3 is CAWSQGISNQPQHF.

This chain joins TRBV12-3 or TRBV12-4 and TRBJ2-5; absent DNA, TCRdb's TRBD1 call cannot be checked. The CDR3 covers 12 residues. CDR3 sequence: CASRPPTGPCFF.

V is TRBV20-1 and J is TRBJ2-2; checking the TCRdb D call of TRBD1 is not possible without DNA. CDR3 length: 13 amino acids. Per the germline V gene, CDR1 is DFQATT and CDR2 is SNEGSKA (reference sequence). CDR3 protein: CSAFRGNTGELFF.

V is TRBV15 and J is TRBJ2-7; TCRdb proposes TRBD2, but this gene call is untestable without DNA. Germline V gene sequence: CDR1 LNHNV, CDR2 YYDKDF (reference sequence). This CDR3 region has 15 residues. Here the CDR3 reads CATSREGTRGAEQYF.

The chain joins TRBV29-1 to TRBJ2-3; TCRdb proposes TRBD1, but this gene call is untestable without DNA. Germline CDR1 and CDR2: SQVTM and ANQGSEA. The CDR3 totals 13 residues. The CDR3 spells CSVTGGAPDTQYF.

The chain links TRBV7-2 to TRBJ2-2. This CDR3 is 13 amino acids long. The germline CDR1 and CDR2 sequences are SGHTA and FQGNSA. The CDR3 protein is CASRGSNTGELFF.